Here is one T cell receptor beta chain with its context. Its specificity is not known. The source of the sample is a study of cytomegalovirus exposure and HLA in healthy donors. The study, taken as a whole, reports: For TCR beta chains, V- and J-gene trimming was later linked to a missense DCLRE1C variant. A prior analysis recorded that most TCR beta V segments were productive about 87% or about 30% of the time. It was assumed in the presence/absence analyses that sequencing depth was roughly uniform across donors.

V lost 7 bases and J lost 2, with 20 bases in between. This CDR3 region has 16 residues. Germline CDR1 is MNHEY and CDR2 is SMNVEV (reference sequence). PCR primers comprised 60 Vbeta and 13 Jbeta primers. Assay: immunoSEQ multiplex PCR; the TCRdb copy retains only in-frame clones and omits some. The table includes about 91,000 clones, roughly 73% detected once. The sample was PBMCs. The receptor's source is a male donor in good health and CMV-seropositive. The V and J genes are TRBV27 and TRBJ1-2, with no clear D. The CDR3 nucleotides read TGTGCCAGCATGGGAGGTGCAGGCTCCGGGAACTATGGCTACACCTTC. Amino acids: CASMGGAGSGNYGYTF.